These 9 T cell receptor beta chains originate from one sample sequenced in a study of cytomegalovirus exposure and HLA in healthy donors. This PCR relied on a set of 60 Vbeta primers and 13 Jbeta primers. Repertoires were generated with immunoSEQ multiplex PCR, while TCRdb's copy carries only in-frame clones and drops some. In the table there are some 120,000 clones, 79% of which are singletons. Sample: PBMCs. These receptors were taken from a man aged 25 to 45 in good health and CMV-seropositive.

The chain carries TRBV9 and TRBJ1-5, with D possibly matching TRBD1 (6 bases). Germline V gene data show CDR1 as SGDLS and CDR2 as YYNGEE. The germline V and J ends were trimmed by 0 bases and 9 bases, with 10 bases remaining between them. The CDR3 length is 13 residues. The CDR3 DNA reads TGTGCCAGCAGCGTAGAGGGGGATTGGCCCCAGCATTTT. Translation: CASSVEGDWPQHF.

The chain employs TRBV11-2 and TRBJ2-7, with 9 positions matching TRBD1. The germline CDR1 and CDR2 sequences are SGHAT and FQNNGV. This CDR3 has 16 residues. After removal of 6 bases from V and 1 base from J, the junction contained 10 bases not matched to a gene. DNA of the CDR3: TGTGCCAGCAGGGGACAGGGTCCGTGGGGATCCTACGAGCAGTACTTC. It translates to CASRGQGPWGSYEQYF.

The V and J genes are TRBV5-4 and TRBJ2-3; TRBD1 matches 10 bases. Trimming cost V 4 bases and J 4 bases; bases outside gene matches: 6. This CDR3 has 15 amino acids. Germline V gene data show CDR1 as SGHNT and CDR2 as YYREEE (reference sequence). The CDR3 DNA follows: TGTGCCAGCAGCCGCCGGGACAGGGGTCCAGATACGCAGTATTTT. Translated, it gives CASSRRDRGPDTQYF.

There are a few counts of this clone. The CDR3 is CASSLSGSNEKLFF. In DNA form, the CDR3 reads TGTGCCAGCAGCTTATCAGGGTCTAATGAAAAACTGTTTTTT. The genes are TRBV7-2 and TRBJ1-4; D perhaps matches TRBD1 (5 bases). The CDR3 has 14 amino acids. Germline CDR1 SGHTA, CDR2 FQGNSA. V lost 2 bases and J 3 bases, leaving 7 bases between the germline ends.

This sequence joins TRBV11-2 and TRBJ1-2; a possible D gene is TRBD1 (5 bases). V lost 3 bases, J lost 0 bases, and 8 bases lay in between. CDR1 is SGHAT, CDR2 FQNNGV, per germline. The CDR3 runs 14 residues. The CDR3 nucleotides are TGTGCCAGCAGCTTTGGGGCGGCTAACTATGGCTACACCTTC. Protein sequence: CASSFGAANYGYTF.

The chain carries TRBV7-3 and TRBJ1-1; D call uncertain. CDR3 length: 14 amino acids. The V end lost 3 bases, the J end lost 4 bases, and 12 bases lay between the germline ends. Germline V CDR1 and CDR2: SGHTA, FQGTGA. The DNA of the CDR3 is TGTGCCAGCAGCTTTTCCGGGAAAGTCACTGAAGCTTTCTTT. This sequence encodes CASSFSGKVTEAFF.

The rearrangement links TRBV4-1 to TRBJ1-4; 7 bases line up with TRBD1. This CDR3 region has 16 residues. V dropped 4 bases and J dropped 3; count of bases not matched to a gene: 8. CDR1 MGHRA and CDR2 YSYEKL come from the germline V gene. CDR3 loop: CASSRSQGGSNEKLFF. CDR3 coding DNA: TGCGCCAGCAGCCGATCTCAGGGGGGCTCTAATGAAAAACTGTTTTTT.

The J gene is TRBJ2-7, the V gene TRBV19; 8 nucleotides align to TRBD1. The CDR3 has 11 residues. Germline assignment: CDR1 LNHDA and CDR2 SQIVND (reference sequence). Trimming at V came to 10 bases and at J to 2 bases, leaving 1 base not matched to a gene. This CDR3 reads CATGQAYEQYF. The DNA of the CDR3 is TGTGCCACGGGACAGGCCTACGAGCAGTACTTC.

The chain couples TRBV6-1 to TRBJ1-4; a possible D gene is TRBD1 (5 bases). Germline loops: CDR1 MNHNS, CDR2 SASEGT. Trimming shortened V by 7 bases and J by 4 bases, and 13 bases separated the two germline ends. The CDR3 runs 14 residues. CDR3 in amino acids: CASNWQGLNEKLFF. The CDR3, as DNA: TGTGCCAGCAATTGGCAGGGTCTTAATGAAAAACTGTTTTTT.